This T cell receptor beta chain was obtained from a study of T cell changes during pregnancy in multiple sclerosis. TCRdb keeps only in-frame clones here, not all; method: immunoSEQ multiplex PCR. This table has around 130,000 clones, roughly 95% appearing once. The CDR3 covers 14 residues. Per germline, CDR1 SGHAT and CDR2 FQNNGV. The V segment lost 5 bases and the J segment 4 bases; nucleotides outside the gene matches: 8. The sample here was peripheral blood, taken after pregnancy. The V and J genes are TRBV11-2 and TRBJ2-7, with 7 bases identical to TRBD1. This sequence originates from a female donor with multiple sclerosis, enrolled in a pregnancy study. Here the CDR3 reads CASSRRDRLYEQYF. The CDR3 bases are TGTGCCAGCAGCCGCCGGGACAGACTTTACGAGCAGTACTTC.